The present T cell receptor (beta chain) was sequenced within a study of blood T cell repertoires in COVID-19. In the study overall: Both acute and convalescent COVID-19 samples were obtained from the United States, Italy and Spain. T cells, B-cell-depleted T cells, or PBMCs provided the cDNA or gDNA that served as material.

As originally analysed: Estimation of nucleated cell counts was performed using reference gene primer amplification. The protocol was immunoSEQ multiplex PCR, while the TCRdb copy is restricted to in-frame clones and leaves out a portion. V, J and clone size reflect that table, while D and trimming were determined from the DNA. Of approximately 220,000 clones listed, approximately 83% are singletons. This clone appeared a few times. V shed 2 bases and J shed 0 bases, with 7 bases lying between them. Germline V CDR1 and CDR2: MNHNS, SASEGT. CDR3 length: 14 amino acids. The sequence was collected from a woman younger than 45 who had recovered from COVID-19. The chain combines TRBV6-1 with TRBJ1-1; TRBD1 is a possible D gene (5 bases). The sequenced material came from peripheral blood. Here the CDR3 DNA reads TGTGCCAGCAGTGAAAGGGGTATGAACACTGAAGCTTTCTTT. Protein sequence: CASSERGMNTEAFF.